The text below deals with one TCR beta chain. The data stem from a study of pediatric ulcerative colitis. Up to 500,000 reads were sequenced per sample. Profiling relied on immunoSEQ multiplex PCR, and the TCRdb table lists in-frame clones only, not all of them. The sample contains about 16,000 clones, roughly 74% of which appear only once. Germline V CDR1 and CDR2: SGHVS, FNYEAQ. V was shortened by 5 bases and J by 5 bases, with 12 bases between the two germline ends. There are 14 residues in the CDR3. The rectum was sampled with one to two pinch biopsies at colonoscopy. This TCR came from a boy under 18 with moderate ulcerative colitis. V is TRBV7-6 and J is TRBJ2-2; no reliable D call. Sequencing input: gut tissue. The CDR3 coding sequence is TGTGCCAGCAGCCCGGAGCCAAGTACCGGGGAGCTGTTTTTT. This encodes CASSPEPSTGELFF.